This TCR beta chain was captured in a study of technical replicates of blood from a few donors (dated by TCRdb to 2017 to 2019). Libraries were built with the immunoSEQ multiplex PCR assay. Here the immuneACCESS table is served through TCRdb, limited to in-frame sequences with V and J called. Missing clones are a known gap in these copies; in checked studies unresolved V genes cover under half, and the rest lacks a known reason. The sample has 80,000 to 100,000 clones on record, roughly nine tenths of them singletons. The ten most abundant clones make up 0.25% to 0.3% of the sample. Notes on this clone: No antigen is known for it. No much larger clone exists at a distance of one base, and base qualities are not known.

The TCR comes from a human donor in good health. What was sequenced was T cells isolated from PBMCs.

CDR3 region: CASSGDQETQYF. The DNA sequence is given as TGTGCCAGCAGCGGAGACCAAGAGACCCAGTACTTC. The rearranged chain carries TRBV5-6 and TRBJ2-5; confidence is insufficient to name the D gene. Sequences SGHDT (CDR1) and YYEEEE (CDR2) are obtained from the germline V gene. The germline ends are 4 bases apart after V is trimmed by 4 bases and J by 0 bases. CDR3 length: 12 amino acids, cysteine to phenylalanine. The sequence is cut down to CDR3 DNA, 36 bases in frame from base 1.